Included here is one T cell receptor (beta chain) sequence, with context. Random hexamers were used to reverse transcribe roughly 0.5 to 1 ug of RNA. TCRdb re-called the immunoSEQ multiplex PCR reads through MiXCR, storing one row per CDR3 protein. Altogether approximately 190,000 distinct CDR3 sequences are present, 95% being singletons, with the ten largest covering about 0.17%. The CDR3 has 18 residues. Per the germline V gene, CDR1 is MNHEY and CDR2 is SVGAGI. V trimming: 0 bases; J trimming: 4 bases; junction bases outside the gene matches: 9. This specimen comes from a study of CD8 T cells in Susac syndrome.

Sequencing was performed on CD8+ T cells from PBMCs. The TCR comes from a human donor with Susac syndrome. The V call is TRBV6-5, the J call TRBJ2-3, with TRBD2 identical over 11 bases. For the CDR3, the DNA is TGTGCCAGCAGTTACTCCAGGGGGTTAGCGGGAGGGCCAGATACGCAGTATTTT. Residues: CASSYSRGLAGGPDTQYF.